The subject of this entry is one TCR beta chain. Its antigen remains undetermined. Base qualities are not at hand, and no much larger clone is one base apart. This sample also contains other DNA sequences that code for the same CDR3. The cohort consisted of approximately 670 healthy bone marrow donors. At the time of sampling, all cohort members were nominally healthy, though unrecorded immune exposures were likely present. The donor was CMV seronegative and was included in the group of several hundred seronegative cohort members. A peripheral blood sample was provided by each donor, and peripheral blood mononuclear cells were used for TCR beta sequencing. The Qiagen DNeasy Blood Extraction Kit was used to extract genomic DNA from the blood cell samples. According to the germline V gene, CDR1 reads KGHSH and CDR2 reads LQKENI. The CDR3 has 13 amino acids, counting the end cysteine and phenylalanine. Only the CDR3 DNA stays, 39 bases, in frame from base 1. V is shortened by 3 bases, J by 1 base, and the region joining them spans 6 bases.

The protocol used for the library was the immunoSEQ multiplex PCR assay. For the multiplex PCR, a mixture combining 60 forward primers for TCR Vbeta segments and 13 reverse primers for TCR Jbeta segments was used. The CDR3 region of rearranged TCR beta genes was amplified from genomic DNA with a multiplex PCR assay. Amplified TCR beta libraries were sequenced as 87-base-pair reads on the Illumina HiSeq System. The authors' analysis ran thus. Across the 670 or so repertoires, a later analysis counted 80 million or so unique TCR beta chains, roughly 11 million of which were shared by at least two donors. To remove PCR and sequencing errors, raw reads were error-corrected and collapsed into unique sequences using a nearest-neighbor algorithm that merged closely related sequences. V, D and J gene segments were assigned by aligning CDR3 sequences to IMGT reference sequences. For a sequence to be retained, a match of at least six nucleotides was required to both a V gene segment and a J gene segment. Rearrangements were called productive when the CDR3 lacked stop codons and stayed in frame with V and J; all others were non-productive. CDR3 was defined according to IMGT convention as the region running from the second conserved V-encoded cysteine to the conserved J-encoded phenylalanine. The earlier analysis of about 590 of the donors excluded sequences that lacked an unambiguous match to a single V gene segment. In an earlier analysis of approximately 590 of the donors, V segments were called functional above 56.7% productive rearrangements and were called segregating when the between-donor standard deviation exceeded 5%. To diagnose cytomegalovirus status from the catalog of TCR beta chain sequences, a statistical classification framework was built. In a later analysis, V and J genes were assigned by comparing TCR nucleotide sequences against IMGT/GENE-DB human TR gene sequences. The TCRdist pipeline was used in a later analysis to assign CDR3 sequences and most-parsimonious VDJ recombination scenarios. In a later analysis, each TCR beta chain was defined by its CDR3 amino acid sequence together with its V-gene family, and reads without a unique V-gene family were excluded. In a later analysis, approximately 590 highly shared, low-generation-probability nucleotide sequences were removed to address suspected cross-contamination and a sequencing artifact. In a later analysis, a clonal expansion index was calculated for each public chain from normalized within-repertoire ranks of inferred template counts. In a later analysis, generation probabilities were computed with a VDJ recombination model fitted to out-of-frame rearrangements, and the resulting probabilities were checked against IGoR. In a later analysis, hypergeometric tests were used to score TCR-TCR, TCR-HLA and TCR-CMV co-occurrence, with a repertoire-size bias correction applied to TCR pairs. In a later analysis, false discovery rates were estimated by permuting HLA or CMV assignments 20 times. In a later analysis, co-occurring TCRs were grouped using DBSCAN, with TCRdist sequence similarity added in when clustering inside HLA-allele-positive subsets. Repertoires with fewer than 30,000 or more than 120,000 public chains, plus five repertoires with anomalous nucleotide sharing, were excluded from co-occurrence clustering. The table comes from immuneACCESS by way of TCRdb, which keeps in-frame sequences with V and J called. Part of the clones is missing from these tables; in studies checked, under half for an unresolved V gene and the rest for unknown reasons. Clonal size and the V and J genes are those of that table, whereas D and trimming came from the DNA. For this sample there are approximately 170,000 clones; 85% appear just once. Of the sample, 1% is held by the ten largest clones.

This specimen comes from a study of cytomegalovirus exposure and HLA in healthy donors (dated by TCRdb to about 2017). Regarding the study in general: An earlier analysis of some 550 of the donors reported 250 to 300 Gb of sequence data and some 120 million unique TCR beta sequences from about 200 million T cells. In the later analysis, no new phenotypic data were used to find candidate immune exposures; instead, reliance was placed on TCR beta sequences and their occurrence across donors. Every discovery cohort repertoire had been produced on one sequencing platform. Donor age, sex, ethnicity and CMV serostatus were collected together with the repertoire data. In a later genetic analysis, genome-wide SNP genotypes for about three fifths of the roughly 670 donors were used, and that subset was treated as a discovery cohort. Class I and class II HLA loci were covered by the typing at four-digit resolution. Of the 350 to 450 genotyped donors, 65% to 90% were placed in the genetic ancestry cluster associated with self-reported Caucasian donors. High-throughput TCR immunosequencing, statistical association of individual TCRs with disease status, and machine learning were combined to predict cytomegalovirus infection status. A separate validation cohort of over 95 different subjects was used in addition to the 666-subject first cohort. An earlier analysis of a few hundred of the donors applied high-throughput TCR beta sequencing to assess whether each TCR beta V gene segment acted as functional or pseudogenic. Because of strong linkage in the cohort, four or five DR-DQ haplotypes were treated as single units for association and clustering. To study patterns of TCR occurrence, a later analysis re-analyzed previously published TCR beta repertoires from several hundred donors and added high-resolution HLA genotyping. Typing coverage varied by locus: 629-630 donors for A, B, C, DRB1 and DQB1; approximately 520 for DQA1; more than 600 for DPA1; around 450 for DPB1. Approximately 310 gigabases of sequencing data and 78 million or so unique TCR sequences were included in an early release covering under 650 HLA-typed donors. The study was designed to test whether signatures of past pathogen exposure could be identified by cataloging public T cell receptors. Using immunosequencing, the study profiled T cell repertoires from about 650 subjects and related those repertoires to cytomegalovirus serostatus. Among roughly 370 genotyped donors of the cohort, an average of 235,054 unique TCR beta nucleotide sequences were sequenced per donor, roughly 18% of them non-productive.

Overall study outcomes, separate from this receptor: This cohort had only TCR beta chains sequenced, and the lack of alpha or paired-chain data limited which features could be detected. The classifier was reported to diagnose cytomegalovirus status with high specificity and sensitivity in both the original and validation cohorts. Some IMGT-functional V segments, including TRBV6-2 and TRBV6-3, could not be told apart with the 87-base-pair reads, so those segments were excluded. V-gene and J-gene trimming of TCR beta chains was associated with a missense DCLRE1C variant in a later genetic analysis, and the association was replicated in an independent cohort. In vitro tests confirmed that a few of the cytomegalovirus-associated TCR beta chains recognize cytomegalovirus antigens. A later genetic analysis reported fewer N-insertions in productive TCRs among donors in an Asian-associated ancestry cluster than the approximately 670-donor mean. Assigning TCR associations to individual alleles was difficult when HLA alleles, especially DR and DQ, strongly co-occurred. In the study, around 150 TCR beta chains were listed as associated with cytomegalovirus. A later analysis associated 15,000 to 20,000 TCR beta sequences with specific HLA alleles at a false discovery rate of 0.05. In an earlier analysis of fewer than 700 of the donors, most TCR beta V segments appeared in productive rearrangements about 87% or about 30% of the time, broadly matching IMGT annotations. A further reported finding was that TCR beta sequences accurately predicted the HLA-A and HLA-B alleles for most subjects in the first cohort. Because HLA typing was unavailable for some donors at each locus, only the typed subset was used in association tests. The authors suggested that the approach could potentially be extended to other disease states and immunological phenotypes. While some public TCRs were present in many individuals, most TCR sequences turned up only very rarely across donors. A later analysis reported that several top co-occurrence clusters appeared linked to parvovirus B19, influenza, CMV and Epstein-Barr virus. According to a later analysis, most CMV-associated TCR beta chains appeared to be HLA-restricted, and the HLA associations seemed to be driven largely by CMV exposure. Roughly uniform sequencing depth across donors was assumed in presence/absence analyses, although this assumption may not hold. Linkage disequilibrium might explain the correlated functional status among segregating V segments, but an unknown experimental factor could not be ruled out. The only immune exposure information available for the cohort was CMV serostatus. Because counts were too low, seventeen rarely observed V segments, including chromosome 9 orphons, were left out of the earlier analysis of roughly 600 of the donors. In a later analysis, HLA-associated TCR beta chains were found to be more clonally expanded and to have lower generation probabilities than equally common non-associated chains. In a later analysis, the rate of TCR association differed among HLA loci, with DRB1 alleles having the most associated TCRs and HLA-C alleles having the fewest. A cluster of highly shared sequence variants was judged likely to represent a technical artifact of the sequencing pipeline.

The rearranged chain carries TRBV18 and TRBJ1-1, with a tentative D gene TRBD1 over 5 matching bases. This clonotype was sampled from a boy aged 2-9 years in good health and CMV-seronegative. Sequencing was carried out using PBMCs. The nucleotides are TGTGCCAGCTCACCCGGACAGAACACTGAAGCTTTCTTT. It is translated as CASSPGQNTEAFF.